The 9 T cell receptor beta chains listed next were all sequenced from one sample in a study of blood T cell repertoires in COVID-19. The repertoire was sequenced with immunoSEQ multiplex PCR; TCRdb's copy has only in-frame clones and lacks some. The table includes about 300,000 clones, approximately 91% detected once. Input material: peripheral blood. These receptors all stem from a woman aged 25 to 39 with COVID-19, enrolled during active disease.

This chain uses TRBV3-1 (or the pseudogene TRBV3-2) with TRBJ1-1; D is uncertain. Germline CDR1 and CDR2: LGHDT and YNNKEL (reference sequence). The CDR3 has 13 residues. The V end was cut by 2 bases, the J end by 0 bases, with 4 bases between. This CDR3 reads CASSQIMNTEAFF. DNA of the CDR3: TGTGCCAGCAGCCAAATCATGAACACTGAAGCTTTCTTT.

V usage is TRBV2 and J usage is TRBJ1-4; D remains ambiguous. Germline loops: CDR1 SNHLY, CDR2 FYNNEI. V was trimmed by 10 bases and J by 8 bases, leaving 17 bases between them. There are 13 residues in the CDR3. CDR3 sequence reads: CATSRGLEEKLFF. CDR3 nucleotide sequence: TGTGCCACCTCGAGAGGGCTTGAAGAAAAACTGTTTTTT. Based on the CDR3 plus reference TRBV2 and TRBJ1-4, the full variable domain is EPEVTQTPSHQVTQMGQEVILRCVPISNHLYFYWYRQILGQKVEFLVSFYNNEISEKSEIFDDQFSVERPDGSNFTLKIRSTKLEDSAMYFCATSRGLEEKLFFGSGTQLSVL.

This chain connects TRBV19 to TRBJ1-1, with D hard to call. V shed 9 bases and J shed 5 bases, with 7 bases lying between them. Germline loops: CDR1 LNHDA, CDR2 SQIVND (reference sequence). The CDR3 consists of 10 residues. This CDR3 is CASATTEAFF. The CDR3 DNA follows: TGTGCCAGCGCGACAACTGAAGCTTTCTTT.

The chain links TRBV14 to TRBJ2-2; 9 bases are shared with TRBD2. This CDR3 is built from 17 residues. V trimming: 4 bases; J trimming: 1 base; junction bases outside the gene matches: 7. Per germline, CDR1 SGHDN and CDR2 FVKESK. This CDR3 is CASSPPRTSVNTGELFF. In nucleotides, the CDR3 is TGTGCCAGCAGCCCGCCCCGGACTAGCGTGAACACCGGGGAGCTGTTTTTT.

This rearrangement joins TRBV6-5 to TRBJ1-2; the D is unclear. Deletions cut 6 bases from V and 0 bases from J, with 11 bases between. The length of the CDR3 is 14 residues. Germline values: CDR1 MNHEY, CDR2 SVGAGI. CDR3 in amino acids: CASSNGVANYGYTF. Here the CDR3 DNA reads TGTGCCAGCAGCAACGGGGTAGCTAACTATGGCTACACCTTC.

The chain employs TRBV5-1 and TRBJ2-3; TRBD2 agrees at 11 bases. Germline CDR1 SGHRS, CDR2 YFSETQ. The CDR3 has 17 amino acids. V lost 4 bases to trimming and J lost 6 bases; unmatched junction nucleotides: 13. The CDR3: CASSPGLAGGTSDTQYF. The CDR3, as DNA: TGCGCCAGCAGCCCTGGGCTAGCGGGAGGAACGTCGGATACGCAGTATTTT.

The CDR3 nucleotides read TGTGCCAGCACTAGCGGGAGGGGAGAGACCCAGTACTTC. Its protein is CASTSGRGETQYF. V and J are TRBV27 and TRBJ2-5; TRBD2 agrees at 12 bases. CDR3 length equals 13 residues. V lost 7 bases, J lost 4 bases, and 1 base stayed unmatched. Germline V lookup: CDR1 MNHEY, CDR2 SMNVEV (reference sequence).

The chain recombines TRBV5-4 with TRBJ1-3; D is perhaps TRBD1 (5 bases). The CDR3 consists of 16 residues. V was clipped by 2 bases and J by 0 bases, with 12 bases between them. Germline V gene sequence: CDR1 SGHNT, CDR2 YYREEE (reference sequence). For the CDR3, the DNA is TGTGCCAGCAGCTTAGAGCAGGGCTACTCTGGAAACACCATATATTTT. This sequence encodes CASSLEQGYSGNTIYF. The complete variable domain, with remaining parts taken from reference TRBV5-4 and TRBJ1-3, reads ETGVTQSPTHLIKTRGQQVTLRCSSQSGHNTVSWYQQALGQGPQFIFQYYREEENGRGNFPPRFSGLQFPNYSSELNVNALELDDSALYLCASSLEQGYSGNTIYFGEGSWLTVV.

The rearrangement joins TRBV5-4 to TRBJ1-5, with a weak D call TRBD1 (5 bases). The CDR3 has 15 residues. Deletions cut 0 bases from V and 4 bases from J, with 11 bases between. Germline V gives CDR1 SGHNT, CDR2 YYREEE (reference sequence). DNA of the CDR3: TGTGCCAGCAGCTTGGGGGGGGATCGAAATCAGCCCCAGCATTTT. Encoded protein: CASSLGGDRNQPQHF.